This TCR beta chain was found in a study of blood T cell repertoires in COVID-19. Study-level information: Sources were T cells, B-cell-depleted T cells, or PBMCs; the material itself was cDNA or gDNA.

Authors' processing steps: Amplification from reference gene primers served as the basis for estimated nucleated cell counts. Some clones are missing from TCRdb's copy, which holds only in-frame ones; the method was immunoSEQ multiplex PCR. From that table come the V and J calls and clone size; the DNA was used to work out D and trimming. The sample includes around 300,000 clones, 90% of them seen just once. This CDR3 comprises 14 residues. Germline V gives CDR1 SGHTA, CDR2 FQGTGA. Trimming stripped 5 bases from V and 7 bases from J, with 12 bases between. Participants came from roughly 23 US areas, aged about 18 to 89 years.

Sequenced sample: PBMCs or T cells enriched from blood (not recorded which). The V and J genes are TRBV7-3 and TRBJ1-6; D may be TRBD1 (5 bases). The source of this sequence is a woman aged 18-29 years with acute COVID-19. CDR3 loop: CASSPGLSNSPLHF. The CDR3 DNA follows: TGTGCCAGCAGCCCAGGGTTGTCCAATTCACCCCTCCACTTT.